This T cell receptor beta chain was sequenced for a study of breast tumors, draining lymph nodes, adjacent tissues. Overall study findings and caveats: Tumor TCR diversity was below lymph nodes but above nontumor tissue. That most tumor T cells come from lymph nodes remained unproven.

TCRdb reanalysed the multiplex PCR reads using MiXCR and keeps one entry per CDR3 protein. This sample has more than 100,000 distinct CDR3 sequences, with under 25% found just once. This clonotype was counted only a few times. Its antigen is not known. Breast cancer patients provided tissue from their axillary draining lymph nodes. Germline V lookup: CDR1 MNHEY, CDR2 SMNVEV (reference sequence). The V end was cut by 6 bases, the J end by 0 bases, with 15 bases between. The CDR3 extends over 16 amino acids. The origin of this receptor is a female donor with breast cancer. Some clones in this sample may be carry-over from other donors' samples. The chain joins TRBV27 to TRBJ1-5; D not resolved. The specimen was axillary lymph node tissue. CDR3 in DNA: TGTGCCAGCAGCCCAACAGCTGGGGTTAGCAATCAGCCCCAGCATTTT. This translates into CASSPTAGVSNQPQHF.